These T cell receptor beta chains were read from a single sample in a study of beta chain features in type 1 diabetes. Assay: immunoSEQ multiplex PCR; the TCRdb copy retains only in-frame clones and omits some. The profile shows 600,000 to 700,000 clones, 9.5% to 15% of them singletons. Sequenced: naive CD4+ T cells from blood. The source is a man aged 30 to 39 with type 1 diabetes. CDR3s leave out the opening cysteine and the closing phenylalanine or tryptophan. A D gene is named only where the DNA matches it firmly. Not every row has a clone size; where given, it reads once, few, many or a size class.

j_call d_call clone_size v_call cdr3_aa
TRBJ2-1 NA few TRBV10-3 AISESLGRGDIGEQF
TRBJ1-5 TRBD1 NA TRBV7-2 ASSRDRESNQPQH
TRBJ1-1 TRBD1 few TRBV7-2 ASSSKTGGPEAF
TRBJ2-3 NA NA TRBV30 AWSSATSTDTQY
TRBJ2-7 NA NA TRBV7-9 ASSPRVQGSYEQY
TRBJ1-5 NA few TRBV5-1 ASSLVGGDNQPQH
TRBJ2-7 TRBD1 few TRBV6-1 ASSEGTGLYEQY
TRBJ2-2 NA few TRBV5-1 ASSLGGIGNTGELF
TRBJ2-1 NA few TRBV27 ASSLHPLSNEQF
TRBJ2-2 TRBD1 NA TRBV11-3 ASSLDRGSNTGELF
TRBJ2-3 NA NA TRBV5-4 ASSLTAGRDTQY
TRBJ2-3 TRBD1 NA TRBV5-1 ASSLGQGADTQY
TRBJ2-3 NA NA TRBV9 ASSRRSDSTDTQY
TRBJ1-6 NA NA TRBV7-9 ASSYRERDSPLH
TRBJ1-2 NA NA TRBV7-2 ASSPWSRADLYGYT
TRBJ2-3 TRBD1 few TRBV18 ASSPLPGTGHTDTQY
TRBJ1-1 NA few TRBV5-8 ASSFYGSDTEAF
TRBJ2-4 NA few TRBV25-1 ASSGSSKNIQY
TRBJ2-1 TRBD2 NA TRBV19 ASSPQGLAGGSEQF
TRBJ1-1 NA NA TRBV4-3 ASSQQGDTEAF
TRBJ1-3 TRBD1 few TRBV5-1 ASSPGQGEGTIY
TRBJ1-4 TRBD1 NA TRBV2 ASSPDRGRNEKLF
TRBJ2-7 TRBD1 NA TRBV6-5 ASRRDREYEQY
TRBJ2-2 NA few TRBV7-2 ASSLVPSGNTGELF
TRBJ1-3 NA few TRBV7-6 ASSLEQSSGNTIY
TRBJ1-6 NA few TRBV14 ASSQERRSPLH
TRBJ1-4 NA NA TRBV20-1 SVQGNEKLF
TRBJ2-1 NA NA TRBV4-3 ASSQDLTARGDNEQF
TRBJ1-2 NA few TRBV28 ASSLSNYGYT
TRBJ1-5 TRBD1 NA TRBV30 AWSGGTANQPQH
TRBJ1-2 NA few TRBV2 ASSEPGRYGYT
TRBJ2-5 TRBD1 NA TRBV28 ASWGQGQETQY
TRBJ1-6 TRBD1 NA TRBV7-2 ASSLAGTGNSPLH
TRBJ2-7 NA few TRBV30 AWGSGSYEQY
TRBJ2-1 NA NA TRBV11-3 ASSLAGDMDEQF
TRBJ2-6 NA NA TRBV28 ASSLSRSFSGANVLT